Below, 16 T cell receptor beta chains from the same sample are listed, as sequenced in a study of blood T cell repertoires in COVID-19 (TCRdb year 2020). Library preparation used the immunoSEQ multiplex PCR assay. As stored in TCRdb, this immuneACCESS dataset retains in-frame rearrangements with V and J assigned. A fraction of the clones does not appear; measured against another copy, unresolved V genes explain less than half of the discrepancy, and the remainder lacks a known reason. Present in this sample are under 55,000 clones, 70% to 80% of which were seen just once. Clones ranked in the top ten supply around a fifth of the sample. Sequencing was done on a sample of peripheral blood. The receptors were sampled from a man in his sixties or seventies with acute or convalescent COVID-19.

The sample holds one count of this clone. The gene calls are TRBV4-1 and TRBJ1-5; 9 bases map to TRBD1. CDR3 length equals 16 residues. V dropped 0 bases and J dropped 6; count of bases not matched to a gene: 6. Looked up from germline, CDR1 is MGHRA and CDR2 is YSYEKL. The CDR3: CASSQDVRTGVQPQHF. CDR3 coding DNA: TGCGCCAGCAGCCAAGATGTCCGGACAGGGGTTCAGCCCCAGCATTTT.

This chain connects TRBV9 to TRBJ1-1; TRBD1 might be the D (6 bases). CDR1 is SGDLS and CDR2 is YYNGEE in the germline V gene. Trimming stripped 4 bases from V and 1 base from J, with 14 bases between. CDR3 length equals 15 residues. The CDR3 protein is CASSPGGDQNTEAFF. DNA for the CDR3: TGTGCCAGCAGCCCGGGGGGCGACCAGAACACTGAAGCTTTCTTT.

The chain combines TRBV27 with TRBJ1-1; TRBD1 might be the D (6 bases). This CDR3 contains 14 residues. V lost 5 bases to trimming and J lost 3 bases, with 13 bases between them. Germline V gene data show CDR1 as MNHEY and CDR2 as SMNVEV (reference sequence). CDR3 DNA: TGTGCCAGCAGTGGTTTCGGGGGGCACACTGAAGCTTTCTTT. Amino acid sequence: CASSGFGGHTEAFF.

This rearrangement joins TRBV7-2 to TRBJ2-2, with 10 nucleotides matching TRBD1. With V trimmed by 3 bases and J by 2 bases, 3 bases remained unmatched. Germline loops: CDR1 SGHTA, CDR2 FQGNSA. The CDR3 contains 16 residues. The CDR3 sequence is CASSLTGGPNTGELFF. The CDR3 DNA reads TGTGCCAGCAGCTTGACAGGGGGCCCTAACACCGGGGAGCTGTTTTTT.

This chain uses TRBV4-3 with TRBJ2-7; D may be TRBD1 (6 bases). Germline V gene data show CDR1 as LGHNA and CDR2 as YSLEER. V gave up 1 base and J gave up 7 bases, with 8 bases separating them. The CDR3 has 12 amino acids. CDR3 sequence reads: CASSQAQGEQYF. As DNA, the CDR3 is TGCGCCAGCAGCCAAGCTCAGGGGGAGCAGTACTTC.

The chain carries TRBV7-3 and TRBJ2-2; no definite D call. Trimming removed 5 bases from V and 2 bases from J, with 9 bases in between. This CDR3 comprises 14 residues. The germline V gene has CDR1 SGHTA and CDR2 FQGTGA. CDR3 coding DNA: TGTGCCAGCAGCGAAACAGTTAACACCGGGGAGCTGTTTTTT. Protein sequence: CASSETVNTGELFF.

V is TRBV6-5 and J is TRBJ1-3; TRBD1 is a possible D gene (5 bases). V was pared by 6 bases and J by 0 bases, with 12 bases between. This CDR3 has 15 amino acids. CDR1 and CDR2 (germline): MNHEY, SVGAGI. CDR3 coding DNA: TGTGCCAGCAGGCCTGACAGATACTCTGGAAACACCATATATTTT. Protein product: CASRPDRYSGNTIYF.

The chain has TRBV19 and TRBJ1-2; D perhaps matches TRBD1 (5 bases). The CDR3 length is 14 residues. Germline CDR1 reads LNHDA; CDR2 reads SQIVND (reference sequence). V was clipped by 6 bases and J by 0 bases, with 11 bases between them. CDR3 residues: CASSSTGTNYGYTF. The DNA of the CDR3 is TGTGCCAGTAGCTCCACAGGTACTAACTATGGCTACACCTTC.

This chain joins TRBV28 and TRBJ1-5; unclear D gene. Looked up from germline, CDR1 is MDHEN and CDR2 is SYDVKM. This CDR3 has 15 amino acids. V gave up 8 bases and J gave up 8 bases, with 22 bases separating them. The CDR3 coding sequence is TGTGCCAGCCTTCCCCCCTTCGGACTCATCAAGCCCCAGCATTTT. Translated, it gives CASLPPFGLIKPQHF.

The chain links TRBV6-5 to TRBJ1-1; the match to TRBD1 covers 7 bases. The V gene end was trimmed by 4 bases and the J gene end by 6 bases; junction bases not matched to a gene: 8. The germline gives CDR1 MNHEY, CDR2 SVGAGI. The CDR3 is made up of 14 amino acids. The CDR3 DNA reads TGTGCCAGCAGTTTCGACAGGGAGGCGGCTGAAGCTTTCTTT. It encodes CASSFDREAAEAFF.

The CDR3 here is CASSSGSGLVTGELFF. The CDR3, as DNA: TGCGCCAGCAGTTCGGGTAGCGGGTTAGTAACCGGGGAGCTGTTTTTT. The rearrangement uses TRBV5-1 and TRBJ2-2, with 7 bases fitting TRBD2. The CDR3 sequence is 16 residues long. The V and J ends lost 5 bases and 5 bases, in that order; junction bases with no gene match: 12. The germline gives CDR1 SGHRS, CDR2 YFSETQ.

This rearrangement joins TRBV5-1 to TRBJ2-2, with 7 bases matching TRBD2. This CDR3 is 15 amino acids long. Per germline, CDR1 SGHRS and CDR2 YFSETQ. The junction had 4 bases not matched to a gene; V was cut back by 0 bases and J by 5 bases. CDR3 coding DNA: TGCGCCAGCAGCTTGGTTAGCGGGTCTACCGGGGAGCTGTTTTTT. Translating gives CASSLVSGSTGELFF.

The J gene is TRBJ1-6, the V gene TRBV7-2; D may be TRBD1 (6 bases). Germline CDR1 SGHTA, CDR2 FQGNSA. The CDR3 spans 15 residues. The V end was cut by 1 base, the J end by 3 bases, with 7 bases between. The CDR3 coding sequence is TGTGCCAGCAGCTTAGAGACAGGCTATAATTCACCCCTCCACTTT. Amino acids: CASSLETGYNSPLHF.

This clone was seen a single time. The gene calls are TRBV5-4 and TRBJ1-1; TRBD1 might be the D (5 bases). Trimming pared 7 bases from V and 5 bases from J, leaving 15 bases between. From germline, CDR1 is SGHNT and CDR2 YYREEE (reference sequence). This CDR3 has 13 amino acids. CDR3 DNA: TGTGCCAGCGGGCAGGGCGCGAGGACTGAAGCTTTCTTT. Translating it yields CASGQGARTEAFF.

The chain recombines TRBV4-3 with TRBJ2-1, with 10 bases fitting TRBD2. Germline loops: CDR1 LGHNA, CDR2 YSLEER. V lost 5 bases and J lost 7; bases outside the gene matches: 8. The CDR3 runs 15 residues. The CDR3 loop is CASSSRTSGFNEQFF. In DNA form, the CDR3 reads TGCGCCAGCAGCTCTAGGACTAGCGGCTTTAATGAGCAGTTCTTC.

The chain employs TRBV28 and TRBJ2-4; 10 positions match TRBD1. Germline CDR1 reads MDHEN; CDR2 reads SYDVKM. V shed 4 bases and J 3 bases; nucleotides not matched to a gene: 6. This CDR3 region has 16 residues. Here the CDR3 DNA reads TGTGCCAGCAGTTCCCTGACAGGGGGCGGCAAAAACATTCAGTACTTC. It yields the protein CASSSLTGGGKNIQYF. Variable domain in full (rest from reference TRBV28 and TRBJ2-4): DVKVTQSSRYLVKRTGEKVFLECVQDMDHENMFWYRQDPGLGLRLIYFSYDVKMKEKGDIPEGYSVSREKKERFSLILESASTNQTSMYLCASSSLTGGGKNIQYFGAGTRLSVL.